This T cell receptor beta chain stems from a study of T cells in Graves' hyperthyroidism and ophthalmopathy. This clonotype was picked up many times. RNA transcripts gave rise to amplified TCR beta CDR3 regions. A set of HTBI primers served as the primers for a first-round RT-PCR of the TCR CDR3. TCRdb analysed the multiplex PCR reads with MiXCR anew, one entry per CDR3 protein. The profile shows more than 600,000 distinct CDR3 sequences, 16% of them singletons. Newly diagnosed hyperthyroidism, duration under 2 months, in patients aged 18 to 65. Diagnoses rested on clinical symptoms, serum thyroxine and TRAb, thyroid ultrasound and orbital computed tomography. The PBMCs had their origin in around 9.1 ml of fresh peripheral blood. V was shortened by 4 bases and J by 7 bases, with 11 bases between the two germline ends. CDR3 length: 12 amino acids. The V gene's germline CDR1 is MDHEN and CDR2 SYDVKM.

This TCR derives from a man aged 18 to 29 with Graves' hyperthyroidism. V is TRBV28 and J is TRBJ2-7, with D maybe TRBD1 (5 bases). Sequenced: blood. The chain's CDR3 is CASSSRGREQYF. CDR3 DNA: TGTGCCAGCAGTTCAAGGGGTAGGGAGCAGTACTTC.